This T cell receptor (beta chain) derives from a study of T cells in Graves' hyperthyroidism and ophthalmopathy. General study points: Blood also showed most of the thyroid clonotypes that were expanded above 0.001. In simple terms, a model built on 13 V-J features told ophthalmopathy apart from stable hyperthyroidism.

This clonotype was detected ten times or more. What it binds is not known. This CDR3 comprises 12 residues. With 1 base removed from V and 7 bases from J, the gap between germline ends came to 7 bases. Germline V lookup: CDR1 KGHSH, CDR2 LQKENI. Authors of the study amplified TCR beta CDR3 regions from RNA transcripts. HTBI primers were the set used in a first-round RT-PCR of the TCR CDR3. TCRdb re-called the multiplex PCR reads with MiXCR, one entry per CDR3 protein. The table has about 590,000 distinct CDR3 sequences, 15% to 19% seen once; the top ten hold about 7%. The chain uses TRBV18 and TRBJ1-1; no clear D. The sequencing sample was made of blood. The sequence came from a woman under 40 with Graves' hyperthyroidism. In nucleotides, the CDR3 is TGTGCCAGCTCACCACGGACCGATGAAGCTTTCTTT. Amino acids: CASSPRTDEAFF.